The 20 T cell receptor beta chains reported below all come from one sample, sequenced in a study of T cell responses to AZD1222 COVID-19 vaccine. Only in-frame clones appear in the TCRdb table, and some are missing; sequencing was by immunoSEQ multiplex PCR. Seen here are around 200,000 clones, just over 85% observed once, and the top ten hold less than 0.55%. This material consisted of peripheral blood, taken on day 0 of AZD1222 vaccination. The receptor set was obtained from an adult in good health.

This chain uses TRBV2 with TRBJ1-5; 9 bases fit TRBD1. Germline lookup yields CDR1 SNHLY and CDR2 FYNNEI. The CDR3 loop spans 14 amino acids. V was clipped by 6 bases and J by 6 bases; unmatched bases: 6. The CDR3 protein is CASRGGQGSQPQHF. In DNA form, the CDR3 reads TGTGCCAGCAGGGGAGGACAGGGGTCTCAGCCCCAGCATTTT.

The chain employs TRBV27 and TRBJ1-5; no reliable D call. V lost 5 bases to trimming and J lost 4 bases, with 12 bases between them. Germline CDR1 MNHEY, CDR2 SMNVEV (reference sequence). The CDR3 has 14 amino acids. CDR3 in DNA: TGTGCCAGCAGTCCCCGACCAGGAAATCAGCCCCAGCATTTT. Translating it yields CASSPRPGNQPQHF.

This clone was counted once. J is TRBJ1-1 and V is TRBV27; tentatively, D is TRBD1 (5 bases). Germline V gene sequence: CDR1 MNHEY, CDR2 SMNVEV (reference sequence). Trimming stripped 4 bases from V and 4 bases from J, with 16 bases between. The length of the CDR3 is 15 residues. The CDR3 sequence is CASSYDLGGFTEAFF. CDR3 in DNA: TGTGCCAGCAGTTACGATCTCGGGGGGTTCACTGAAGCTTTCTTT.

This chain connects TRBV20-1 to TRBJ2-2, with a possible D match to TRBD1 (6 bases). CDR1 DFQATT and CDR2 SNEGSKA come from the germline V gene (reference sequence). The germline V and J ends were trimmed by 3 bases and 1 base, with 12 bases remaining between them. The CDR3 length is 15 residues. CDR3 DNA: TGCAGTGCTAGTCCTGGGACACAGAACACCGGGGAGCTGTTTTTT. It yields the protein CSASPGTQNTGELFF.

V usage is TRBV30 and J usage is TRBJ1-1; 11 nucleotides line up with TRBD1. V was pared by 5 bases and J by 5 bases, with 7 bases of the junction left unmatched. The CDR3 is 14 residues long. The germline V gene has CDR1 GTSNPN and CDR2 SVGIG (reference sequence). Here the CDR3 DNA reads TGTGCCTGGTCTACGGGACAGGGGGGGACTGAAGCTTTCTTT. This encodes CAWSTGQGGTEAFF.

The chain uses TRBV28 and TRBJ1-1; 8 bases agree with TRBD1. The CDR3 spans 14 residues. Losses at the gene ends were 2 bases for V and 5 bases for J; bases not matched to a gene: 4. The germline gives CDR1 MDHEN, CDR2 SYDVKM. Here the CDR3 reads CASSLQGAMTEAFF. CDR3 sequence (DNA): TGTGCCAGCAGTTTACAGGGGGCGATGACTGAAGCTTTCTTT.

J is TRBJ1-5 and V is TRBV19, with unresolved D. Deletions cut 11 bases from V and 2 bases from J, with 10 bases between. Germline V gives CDR1 LNHDA, CDR2 SQIVND (reference sequence). CDR3 length: 12 residues. The CDR3 here is CAAGGGNQPQHF. CDR3 coding DNA: TGTGCCGCTGGAGGTGGCAATCAGCCCCAGCATTTT.

The chain links TRBV7-2 to TRBJ2-1; TRBD1 might be the D (6 bases). Germline V lookup: CDR1 SGHTA, CDR2 FQGNSA. Trimming left V 2 bases short and J 2 bases short, with 10 bases between. CDR3 size: 15 residues. The CDR3 sequence is CASSLTGNAYNEQFF. DNA for the CDR3: TGTGCCAGCAGCTTAACAGGGAACGCCTACAATGAGCAGTTCTTC.

This clone was detected only once. This rearrangement joins TRBV28 to TRBJ2-7; 13 bases are shared with TRBD2. Germline CDR1 reads MDHEN; CDR2 reads SYDVKM. The CDR3 totals 15 residues. V was pared by 3 bases and J by 6 bases, with 5 bases of the junction left unmatched. The CDR3 region has the DNA TGTGCCAGCAGTTTTCGGGGACTAGCGGGAAGCGAGCAGTACTTC. This sequence encodes CASSFRGLAGSEQYF.

V usage is TRBV7-8 and J usage is TRBJ2-1, with TRBD2 matching over 8 bases. The V and J ends lost 3 bases and 7 bases, in that order; junction bases with no gene match: 11. Germline CDR1 and CDR2: SGHVS and FQNEAQ. The CDR3 runs to 16 residues. The CDR3 sequence: CASSLGTGTRQNEQFF. CDR3 sequence (DNA): TGTGCCAGCAGCTTGGGGACCGGGACTAGGCAAAATGAGCAGTTCTTC.

The chain has TRBV19 and TRBJ1-4; D unclear. This CDR3 comprises 14 residues. The germline V and J ends were trimmed by 6 bases and 6 bases, with 14 bases remaining between them. Germline-derived CDR1 and CDR2 are LNHDA and SQIVND (reference sequence). In DNA, the CDR3 is TGTGCCAGTAGATCCCCGTATCGGGATGAAAAACTGTTTTTT. Protein product: CASRSPYRDEKLFF.

The rearrangement joins TRBV5-1 to TRBJ2-7, with 9 positions matching TRBD1. The V and J ends lost 4 bases and 2 bases, in that order; junction bases with no gene match: 10. Looked up from germline, CDR1 is SGHRS and CDR2 is YFSETQ. The CDR3 is 16 amino acids. The CDR3 DNA is TGCGCCAGCAGCACCTCGGACAGGGGAGGGGCCTACGAGCAGTACTTC. This translates into CASSTSDRGGAYEQYF.

In the case of this clone: The junction shows a germline mismatch at one end, possibly a read error. The rearrangement joins TRBV28 to TRBJ1-4; D remains unclear. This CDR3 region has 15 residues. Germline CDR1 and CDR2: MDHEN and SYDVKM. CDR3 loop: CASSQDPRTKEKLFF. In nucleotides, the CDR3 is TGTGCCAGCAGCCAAGACCCTCGGACTAAGGAAAAACTGTTTTTT.

The gene calls are TRBV7-9 and TRBJ2-7; TRBD1 agrees at 8 bases. The germline V gene encodes CDR1 SEHNR and CDR2 FQNEAQ (reference sequence). The CDR3 consists of 16 residues. V shed 1 base and J 1 base; nucleotides not matched to a gene: 6. The CDR3 sequence: CASSLEGRGLSYEQYF. In nucleotides, the CDR3 is TGTGCCAGCAGCTTAGAAGGCAGGGGGCTTTCCTACGAGCAGTACTTC. The full variable domain, rest sourced from reference TRBV7-9 and TRBJ2-7, is DTGVSQNPRHKITKRGQNVTFRCDPISEHNRLYWYRQTLGQGPEFLTYFQNEAQLEKSRLLSDRFSAERPKGSFSTLEIQRTEQGDSAMYLCASSLEGRGLSYEQYFGPGTRLTVT.

This sequence joins TRBV7-2 and TRBJ2-7; a possible D gene is TRBD2 (6 bases). CDR3 length: 14 residues. Trimming removed 4 bases at V and 0 bases at J, with 10 bases between. CDR1 SGHTA and CDR2 FQGNSA come from the germline V gene. CDR3 protein: CASSSLGGSYEQYF. CDR3 coding DNA: TGTGCCAGCAGCTCCCTGGGGGGCTCCTACGAGCAGTACTTC.

This sequence joins TRBV29-1 and TRBJ2-7; D is uncertain. This CDR3 is built from 13 residues. The germline CDR1 and CDR2 sequences are SQVTM and ANQGSEA. V shed 2 bases and J shed 6 bases, with 14 bases lying between them. CDR3 sequence: CSVELALMGEQYF. In nucleotides, the CDR3 is TGCAGCGTTGAATTGGCACTAATGGGCGAGCAGTACTTC.

The chain links TRBV7-6 to TRBJ2-2; 10 bases are a match to TRBD1. V lost 0 bases and J lost 1; bases outside the gene matches: 5. Germline V gives CDR1 SGHVS, CDR2 FNYEAQ. The CDR3 covers 18 residues. The CDR3 loop is CASSLAKRTGGNTGELFF. The CDR3 DNA is TGTGCCAGCAGCTTAGCCAAAAGGACAGGGGGGAACACCGGGGAGCTGTTTTTT. The whole variable domain, remainder taken from reference TRBV7-6 and TRBJ2-2, is GAGVSQSPRYKVTKRGQDVALRCDPISGHVSLYWYRQALGQGPEFLTYFNYEAQQDKSGLPNDRFSAERPEGSISTLTIQRTEQRDSAMYRCASSLAKRTGGNTGELFFGEGSRLTVL.

This chain joins TRBV3-1 (or the pseudogene TRBV3-2) and TRBJ1-1; D is undetermined. The V end lost 2 bases, the J end lost 6 bases, and 16 bases lay between the germline ends. Germline CDR1 reads LGHDT; CDR2 reads YNNKEL (reference sequence). CDR3 size: 15 residues. CDR3 residues: CASSQLEGSGAEAFF. The DNA of the CDR3 is TGTGCCAGCAGCCAACTTGAAGGGTCCGGCGCTGAAGCTTTCTTT.

The gene calls are TRBV7-2 and TRBJ2-3; 7 positions agree with TRBD1. Germline values: CDR1 SGHTA, CDR2 FQGNSA. The CDR3 totals 15 residues. V was pared by 4 bases and J by 2 bases, with 6 bases of the junction left unmatched. CDR3 DNA sequence: TGTGCCAGCAGCTCGGGACAGAAACACACAGATACGCAGTATTTT. This translates into CASSSGQKHTDTQYF.

Of note for this clone: One end of the junction does not line up with germline, which may come from a read error. This chain joins TRBV7-7 and TRBJ1-1; D not certain. The CDR3 spans 12 residues. CDR1 is SSHAT and CDR2 is FNYEAQ in the germline V gene (reference sequence). The CDR3 nucleotides are TGTGCTAGCAGCCCCAAACCAAACGCGGCTTTCTTT. Translation: CASSPKPNAAFF.